A single sample gave rise to the 15 T cell receptor beta chains below, sequenced in a study of T cell repertoires in cytomegalovirus infection. TCRdb re-analysed the reads in MiXCR, keeping a single row per CDR3 protein. The data hold around 740,000 distinct CDR3 sequences, with less than 40% observed a single time. Sequencing was performed on PBMCs. Receptors originate from a human donor in good health (CMV status not recorded). Some clones in this sample may be carry-over from other donors' samples.

This clonotype came up a few times. This chain connects TRBV24-1 to TRBJ1-2; D uncertain. The length of the CDR3 is 14 residues. Germline V gives CDR1 KGHDR, CDR2 SFDVKD. Trimming took off 0 bases at V and 8 bases at J, with 12 bases between the two ends. CDR3 amino acids: CATSDLHGPAGYTF. CDR3 coding DNA: TGTGCCACCAGTGATTTGCACGGGCCCGCGGGCTACACCTTC.

The chain couples TRBV19 to TRBJ2-1, with a weak D call TRBD2 (5 bases). CDR1 LNHDA and CDR2 SQIVND come from the germline V gene (reference sequence). The CDR3 runs to 15 residues. V gave up 3 bases and J gave up 2 bases, with 11 bases separating them. CDR3: CASSMEVGTYNEQFF. The CDR3 DNA reads TGTGCCAGTAGTATGGAGGTCGGAACCTACAATGAGCAGTTCTTC.

About this clonotype itself: Likely a read error: the CDR3 ends without its conserved phenylalanine or tryptophan. The chain carries TRBV5-4 and TRBJ2-2; D uncertain. The CDR3 has 13 amino acids. V was trimmed by 4 bases and J by 8 bases, leaving 12 bases between them. Per the germline V gene, CDR1 is SGHNT and CDR2 is YYREEE (reference sequence). CDR3 protein: CASSQQGVGELFC. The CDR3 DNA follows: TGTGCCAGCAGCCAACAAGGAGTAGGGGAGCTGTTTTGT.

The chain has TRBV7-3 and TRBJ1-2; D gene ambiguous. The CDR3 extends over 11 amino acids. The germline V gene has CDR1 SGHTA and CDR2 FQGTGA. Trimming removed 6 bases from V and 6 bases from J, with 8 bases in between. The CDR3 region is CASSQTDGYTF. Written as DNA, the CDR3 is TGTGCCAGCAGTCAAACTGATGGCTACACCTTC.

There are a few counts of this clonotype. The J gene is TRBJ1-1, the V gene TRBV5-4; possibly TRBD1 for D (5 bases). CDR3 length equals 15 residues. The germline V gene encodes CDR1 SGHNT and CDR2 YYREEE (reference sequence). Deletions cut 4 bases from V and 5 bases from J, with 18 bases between. CDR3 sequence: CASSARDRLGTEAFF. DNA of the CDR3: TGTGCCAGCAGCGCCCGGGACCGCCTCGGGACTGAAGCTTTCTTT.

The chain links TRBV6-6 to TRBJ2-3; the D gene is possibly TRBD2 (5 bases). The CDR3 extends over 15 amino acids. Trimming took off 2 bases at V and 10 bases at J, with 19 bases between the two ends. Germline lookup yields CDR1 MNHNY and CDR2 SVGAGI (reference sequence). CDR3 nucleotides: TGTGCCAGCAGTTACATTAGTACACTAGTCCAGGCGCAGTATTTT. Translated, it gives CASSYISTLVQAQYF.

The chain combines TRBV12-3 or TRBV12-4 with TRBJ2-2, with D unresolved. The CDR3 covers 12 residues. The ends were cut back, 6 bases at V and 6 bases at J, with 8 bases in the middle. The CDR3 is CASRGSPGELFF. As DNA, the CDR3 is TGTGCCAGCAGAGGTTCGCCCGGGGAGCTGTTTTTT.

V is TRBV3-1 and J is TRBJ2-7; D perhaps matches TRBD2 (6 bases). CDR1 and CDR2 (germline): LGHDT, YNNKEL (reference sequence). This CDR3 contains 14 residues. V was clipped by 3 bases and J by 4 bases, with 13 bases between them. Written as DNA, the CDR3 is TGTGCCAGCAGCCATGACGGGAGACGGTACGAGCAGTACTTC. It yields the protein CASSHDGRRYEQYF.

The chain is built from TRBV19 and TRBJ2-5, with 11 bases lining up with TRBD1. The CDR3 has 14 amino acids. Germline V CDR1 and CDR2: LNHDA, SQIVND (reference sequence). Trimming took 3 bases from V and 7 from J; bases not matched to a gene: 4. The CDR3 protein is CASSIGTGGRTQYF. In DNA, the CDR3 is TGTGCCAGTAGTATCGGGACAGGGGGAAGGACCCAGTACTTC.

The chain links TRBV5-6 to TRBJ2-7; D possibly uses TRBD1 or TRBD2 (5 bases each). Germline V CDR1 and CDR2: SGHDT, YYEEEE. CDR3 size: 14 residues. V was cut by 2 bases and J by 3 bases, with 12 bases left in between. The CDR3 bases are TGTGCCAGCAGCTTTAGAGGGGTGATCTACGAGCAGTACTTC. Its translation is CASSFRGVIYEQYF.

This clonotype was seen a handful of times. This chain uses TRBV6-2 or TRBV6-3 with TRBJ2-1; 16 bases are a match to TRBD2. Germline V CDR1 and CDR2: MNHEY, SVGEGT. The CDR3 contains 15 residues. Unmatched junction bases numbered 8, after V lost 6 bases and J lost 12 bases. CDR3 sequence reads: CASRAGTSGGARQFF. CDR3 nucleotide sequence: TGTGCCAGCAGAGCCGGGACTAGCGGGGGGGCACGGCAGTTCTTC.

This clonotype was recorded a few times. This sequence joins TRBV4-1 and TRBJ1-1; a weak D match, TRBD1 (5 bases). With 1 base removed from V and 0 bases from J, the gap between germline ends came to 12 bases. This CDR3 comprises 16 residues. The germline V gene has CDR1 MGHRA and CDR2 YSYEKL. The CDR3 DNA follows: TGCGCCAGCAGCCAAGGCGAGACAGCCTTGAACACTGAAGCTTTCTTT. Amino acids: CASSQGETALNTEAFF.

The gene calls are TRBV6-2 or TRBV6-3 and TRBJ2-7; D unresolved. The CDR3 has 12 residues. Between the trimmed V and J ends, which lost 2 bases and 3 bases, there was a span of 5 bases. The V gene's germline CDR1 is MNHEY and CDR2 SVGEGT. This CDR3 reads CASSYVGYEQYF. CDR3 nucleotides: TGTGCCAGCAGTTACGTAGGCTACGAGCAGTACTTC.

This clonotype was recorded a few times. The rearrangement links TRBV12-3 or TRBV12-4 to TRBJ2-7, with TRBD1 matching over 7 bases. The CDR3 has 13 residues. With V trimmed by 5 bases and J by 3 bases, 4 bases remained unmatched. CDR3 nucleotide sequence: TGTGCCAGCAGTCACAACAGGGGCTACGAGCAGTACTTC. Its translation is CASSHNRGYEQYF.

As DNA, the CDR3 is TGTGCCAGTAGTGCAGGGTCTAGGCAGCCCCAGCATTTT. Amino acid sequence: CASSAGSRQPQHF. J is TRBJ1-5 and V is TRBV19; D possibly corresponds to TRBD1 (5 bases). The CDR3 runs to 13 residues. V lost 5 bases, J lost 7 bases, and 12 bases lay in between. CDR1 is LNHDA, CDR2 SQIVND, per germline (reference sequence).